Listed below are T cell receptor beta chains from one sample, sequenced in a study of T cell responses to AZD1222 COVID-19 vaccine. Method: immunoSEQ multiplex PCR; TCRdb's copy keeps in-frame clones and lacks some. The data hold about 85,000 clones, with roughly 87% observed a single time. Sequencing was performed on peripheral blood, taken on day 0 of AZD1222 vaccination. These receptors were taken from an adult in good health. Each CDR3 is given with its conserved first and last residue.

TRBV12-5 CASGGRHRNTEAFF
TRBV29-1 CSATVVSRWTGELFF
TRBV5-4 CASSHTGSNEQFF
TRBV4-1 CASSPVGQVRNEKLFF
TRBV30 CAWSVGLGNTGELFF
TRBV30 CACSGGSSYNSPLHF
TRBV3-1/TRBV3-2 CASSQTTGTYEQYF
TRBV5-1 CASSLDGYSNQPQHF
TRBV20-1 CSASLVDTQYF
TRBV19 CASTPFGQGDNQPQHF
TRBV19 CASSKGANTEAFF
TRBV5-4 CASSTKGQVTDTQYF
TRBV4-1 CASSHSGLSGYTF
TRBV7-6 CASSSNDGTAGNTIYF
TRBV19 CASSIDLEGEQYF
TRBV24-1 CATPGRGVCLEEKLFF
TRBV14 CASSQDVGRINTEAFF
TRBV5-4 CASSLGAGPNTGELFF
TRBV5-8 CASSLEGYSNQPQHF
TRBV5-1 CASSLGGQISYEQYF
TRBV12-3/TRBV12-4 CASRDQAYEQYF
TRBV4-2 CASSQDVSTPYGYTF
TRBV6-6 CAGGASSSYNEQFF
TRBV18 CASSPGLPSDTQYF
TRBV10-2 CASSESKGNNQPQHF
TRBV21-1 CASSSKTDRTPFRMNGIEAFF
TRBV3-1/TRBV3-2 CAISLWREEGQETQYF
TRBV5-1 CASSLVPTSGRSYNEQFF
TRBV7-7 CASSLGGGVDTQYF
TRBV10-1 CASSESRGGTDTQYF
TRBV6-5 CASSRGDWTDTQYF
TRBV30 CAWSVGDRDATNEKLFF
TRBV6-2/TRBV6-3 CASSYQGAIYGYTF
TRBV11-2 CASSFGGGRGGFNEQFF
TRBV2 CASARTGGDTGELFF
TRBV7-9 CASSEGGISSPLHF
TRBV3-1/TRBV3-2 CASSPRDGDSPLHF
TRBV5-4 CASSRDTTQGMGAKNIQYF
TRBV12-3/TRBV12-4 CASSLQGDTEAFF
TRBV12-3/TRBV12-4 CASSLDGNNEQFF
TRBV21-1 CASSTGGQGPRRGTYEQYF
TRBV9 CASSVLVAGTGELFF
TRBV6-2/TRBV6-3 CASSYSGSTWYQPQHF
TRBV12-3/TRBV12-4 CASSWTGGYYTF
TRBV3-1/TRBV3-2 CASSQEGTSMFPQYF
TRBV27 CASKDRGFRNEKLFF
TRBV7-2 CASSLGHSLRVQYF
TRBV19 CASSSVRTRISYEQYF
TRBV4-2 CASSPRDSEANYGYTF
TRBV24-1 CATSAPLRKAKNIQYF
TRBV5-1 CASSIAGGFYNEQFF
TRBV14 CASSQEDRGFYEQYF
TRBV2 CASSVGGGYTF
TRBV4-3 CASSPYQGAGEQFF